The 12 T cell receptor beta chains below come from one sample, sequenced in a study of Ad26.COV2.S vaccination and SARS-CoV-2 variants. Sequenced by immunoSEQ multiplex PCR; TCRdb stores in-frame clones only, minus some. The data show about 330,000 clones, 90% seen once. Treatment meaning: around 19 received Ad26.COV2.S at low or high dose, single or two shots; 5 received placebo; per-sample allocation not given. The investigators took samples on day 63 after the first vaccine or placebo injection. The material sequenced was peripheral blood, taken in a trial of Ad26.COV2.S vaccine versus placebo. The source is a person between 18 and 65 years old who received the Ad26.COV2.S COVID-19 vaccine or a placebo.

The chain has TRBV7-6 and TRBJ1-2; 7 nucleotides line up with TRBD1. Trimming at V came to 2 bases and at J to 8 bases, leaving 14 bases not matched to a gene. CDR3 length equals 16 residues. Germline V lookup: CDR1 SGHVS, CDR2 FNYEAQ. CDR3 in amino acids: CASSLQVPGQSRGYTF. The DNA for the CDR3 is TGTGCCAGCAGCTTACAAGTCCCGGGACAGTCGAGGGGCTACACCTTC.

With regard to this clone: Within the sample, other DNA sequences also encode this same CDR3. V is TRBV6-5 and J is TRBJ1-4; D unclear. CDR1 is MNHEY and CDR2 is SVGAGI in the germline V gene. The germline V and J ends were trimmed by 0 bases and 8 bases, with 4 bases remaining between them. The CDR3 is 12 amino acids. The CDR3 is CASSYSGEKLFF. The CDR3 DNA reads TGTGCCAGCAGTTACTCGGGGGAAAAACTGTTTTTT.

The chain has TRBV6-2 or TRBV6-3 and TRBJ2-7, with 7 bases identical to TRBD2. V shed 2 bases and J 2 bases; nucleotides not matched to a gene: 3. The CDR3 length is 14 residues. Germline V gives CDR1 MNHEY, CDR2 SVGEGT. The CDR3 sequence: CASSYGGGAYEQYV. The CDR3 nucleotides are TGTGCCAGCAGTTACGGGGGGGGAGCCTACGAGCAGTACGTC.

J is TRBJ2-3 and V is TRBV7-9; D is unresolved. The germline V gene encodes CDR1 SEHNR and CDR2 FQNEAQ (reference sequence). With 5 bases removed from V and 2 bases from J, the gap between germline ends came to 11 bases. There are 14 residues in the CDR3. CDR3 protein: CASSLTIDTDTQYF. The CDR3 DNA reads as TGTGCCAGCAGCCTAACCATCGACACAGATACGCAGTATTTT.

This chain joins TRBV29-1 and TRBJ1-2; no definite D call. V was clipped by 1 base and J by 0 bases, with 15 bases between them. The CDR3 is made up of 16 amino acids. CDR1 and CDR2 (germline): SQVTM, ANQGSEA. CDR3 DNA: TGCAGCGTTGAAGGGGGTACTACCCAAGCTAACTATGGCTACACCTTC. This translates into CSVEGGTTQANYGYTF.

V usage is TRBV6-2 or TRBV6-3 and J usage is TRBJ2-3; D is unresolved. This CDR3 comprises 18 residues. Trimming removed 3 bases from V and 7 bases from J, with 26 bases in between. Per the germline V gene, CDR1 is MNHEY and CDR2 is SVGEGT. CDR3 coding DNA: TGTGCCAGCAGTTATGACGCGGACGATCACTCTATACACAATACGCAGTATTTT. This sequence encodes CASSYDADDHSIHNTQYF.

This chain joins TRBV12-3 or TRBV12-4 and TRBJ2-5, with a tentative D call TRBD1 (5 bases). V was shortened by 7 bases and J by 2 bases, with 11 bases between the two germline ends. The CDR3 covers 13 residues. In DNA form, the CDR3 reads TGTGCCAGCACCGTGACAGCTCAAGAGACCCAGTACTTC. Its translation: CASTVTAQETQYF.

The CDR3 protein is CASSLMNTEAFF. CDR3 sequence (DNA): TGTGCCAGCAGTTTAATGAACACTGAAGCTTTCTTT. The chain has TRBV12-3 or TRBV12-4 and TRBJ1-1, with D unresolved. Trimming cost V 2 bases and J 0 bases, with 1 base left between them. There are 12 residues in the CDR3.

The chain carries TRBV5-1 and TRBJ1-2; possible D gene TRBD1, 6 bases. V shed 4 bases and J shed 4 bases, with 20 bases lying between them. CDR1 is SGHRS and CDR2 is YFSETQ in the germline V gene. The CDR3 is 16 amino acids. The CDR3 spells CASSPRRDWGLYGYTF. CDR3 in DNA: TGCGCCAGCAGCCCTCGACGGGATTGGGGGCTCTATGGCTACACCTTC.

This clone was counted once. The rearrangement joins TRBV2 to TRBJ2-5; TRBD2 is a possible D gene (6 bases). The CDR3 runs to 13 residues. The V end lost 7 bases, the J end lost 5 bases, and 14 bases lay between the germline ends. Germline loops: CDR1 SNHLY, CDR2 FYNNEI. CDR3 coding DNA: TGTGCCAGCAACCGCGGGGAGTTGGAGACCCAGTACTTC. Translation: CASNRGELETQYF.

This CDR3 is CASSSPSRGHVRGYTF. The CDR3 coding sequence is TGTGCCAGCAGTTCGCCGAGTAGGGGGCATGTGAGAGGCTACACCTTC. This chain joins TRBV5-4 and TRBJ1-2; 7 bases map to TRBD1. Germline trimming cut 5 bases from V and 8 bases from J; bases unmatched to any gene: 18. This CDR3 has 16 residues. CDR1 is SGHNT, CDR2 YYREEE, per germline (reference sequence).

This chain uses TRBV9 with TRBJ2-3; D call uncertain. Germline V CDR1 and CDR2: SGDLS, YYNGEE. Trimming removed 3 bases from V and 4 bases from J, with 12 bases in between. The CDR3 covers 14 residues. The CDR3 reads CASSGPPIPDTQYF. Here the CDR3 DNA reads TGTGCCAGCAGCGGCCCCCCCATCCCAGATACGCAGTATTTT.